The clone carrying this T cell receptor (beta chain) was detected only a few times. These data belong to a study of T cells in Graves' hyperthyroidism and ophthalmopathy. Germline V CDR1 and CDR2: DFQATT, SNEGSKA (reference sequence). Trimming cost V 1 base and J 4 bases; bases outside gene matches: 8. The CDR3 totals 16 residues. The investigators amplified TCR beta CDR3 regions from RNA transcripts. The primer set for the first-round RT-PCR of the TCR CDR3 was HTBI. Using its own MiXCR run on the multiplex PCR reads, TCRdb lists one record per CDR3 protein. The sample includes about 640,000 distinct CDR3 sequences, 13% to 15% of them seen just once. Patients with ophthalmopathy all had a Clinical Activity Score of at least 3, a NOSPECS grade of at least 4 and duration under 3 months. Fresh peripheral blood, approximately 9.7 ml, was the source of the PBMCs.

This sequence joins TRBV20-1 and TRBJ2-1, with 9 positions matching TRBD2. The receptor's source is a woman in her forties or fifties with Graves' ophthalmopathy. The sample taken for sequencing was blood. In nucleotides, the CDR3 is TGCAGTGCTAGAGTTAGACTAGCGGCCAATTACAATGAGCAGTTCTTC. It translates to CSARVRLAANYNEQFF.